The 15 T cell receptor beta chains presented below share a single source sample, sequenced in a study of neurological immune-mediated disorders. TCRdb processed the 5' RACE reads anew with MiXCR; each CDR3 protein has one entry. The sample comprises approximately 66,000 distinct CDR3 sequences, under 5% of which are singletons, and 6.5% to 7.5% rests with the top ten. The sample was PBMCs. These receptors came from a man aged 25-40 years with multiple sclerosis.

Ten or more counts support this clonotype. This CDR3 is CASSLDGANYGYTF. Here the CDR3 DNA reads TGCGCCAGCAGCTTGGACGGGGCTAACTATGGCTACACCTTC. The chain joins TRBV5-1 to TRBJ1-2, with unresolved D. The CDR3 spans 14 residues. The germline V gene encodes CDR1 SGHRS and CDR2 YFSETQ. V was shortened by 0 bases and J by 0 bases, with 6 bases between the two germline ends. The whole variable domain, remainder taken from reference TRBV5-1 and TRBJ1-2, is KAGVTQTPRYLIKTRGQQVTLSCSPISGHRSVSWYQQTPGQGLQFLFEYFSETQRNKGNFPGRFSGRQFSNSRSEMNVSTLELGDSALYLCASSLDGANYGYTFGSGTRLTVV.

This chain links TRBV5-1 with TRBJ1-2; TRBD1 agrees at 7 bases. The CDR3 has 17 residues. The germline CDR1 and CDR2 sequences are SGHRS and YFSETQ. The V and J ends lost 0 bases and 0 bases, in that order; junction bases with no gene match: 8. CDR3 sequence: CASSLGSGTVTNYGYTF. CDR3 nucleotide sequence: TGCGCCAGCAGCTTGGGGAGCGGGACAGTAACTAACTATGGCTACACCTTC. The full variable domain, with the rest looked up from reference TRBV5-1 and TRBJ1-2, is KAGVTQTPRYLIKTRGQQVTLSCSPISGHRSVSWYQQTPGQGLQFLFEYFSETQRNKGNFPGRFSGRQFSNSRSEMNVSTLELGDSALYLCASSLGSGTVTNYGYTFGSGTRLTVV.

This clonotype was seen at least ten times. J is TRBJ2-2 and V is TRBV25-1, with 7 bases matching TRBD1. CDR3 length: 16 amino acids. Per the germline V gene, CDR1 is MGHDK and CDR2 is SYGVNS. The V segment lost 1 base and the J segment 3 bases; nucleotides outside the gene matches: 5. CDR3 sequence: CASSESGTGDTGELFF. DNA for the CDR3: TGTGCCAGCAGTGAATCTGGTACAGGGGACACCGGGGAGCTGTTTTTT.

The sample holds many counts of this clonotype. The chain is built from TRBV27 and TRBJ1-5; D is undetermined. Trimming took 6 bases from V and 2 from J, leaving 11 bases between them. The CDR3 consists of 14 residues. CDR1 is MNHEY, CDR2 SMNVEV, per germline (reference sequence). The CDR3 region is CASRPIVGNQPQHF. CDR3 DNA sequence: TGTGCCAGCAGACCGATCGTGGGCAATCAGCCCCAGCATTTT.

Ten or more counts support this clonotype. V is TRBV5-1 and J is TRBJ2-1, with 12 bases aligning to TRBD2. The CDR3 totals 15 residues. Germline loops: CDR1 SGHRS, CDR2 YFSETQ. V lost 4 bases to trimming and J lost 1 base; unmatched junction nucleotides: 0. In DNA form, the CDR3 reads TGCGCCAGCAGCGGACTAGCGGGGTCCTACAATGAGCAGTTCTTC. Amino acids: CASSGLAGSYNEQFF.

In this sample, this clonotype turned up many times. The J gene is TRBJ1-4, the V gene TRBV4-1, with D possibly TRBD1 on 5 matching bases. Germline V gene lookup returns CDR1 MGHRA and CDR2 YSYEKL. The V and J ends lost 7 bases and 7 bases respectively, with 19 bases between them. CDR3 length equals 15 residues. CDR3 protein: CASNPRRGAGEKLFF. The CDR3 bases are TGCGCCAGCAACCCGCGCCGCGGGGCGGGTGAAAAACTGTTTTTT.

DNA for the CDR3: TGTGCCAGTAGTATTGGCTATGGCTACACCTTC. Protein: CASSIGYGYTF. The V call is TRBV19, the J call TRBJ1-2; D is unresolved. V lost 3 bases and J lost 4, with 3 bases in between. Looked up from germline, CDR1 is LNHDA and CDR2 is SQIVND (reference sequence). The CDR3 totals 11 residues.

The chain links TRBV12-3 or TRBV12-4 to TRBJ2-7; D remains unclear. V was clipped by 7 bases and J by 7 bases, with 17 bases between them. This CDR3 has 13 amino acids. The CDR3 DNA sequence: TGTGCCAGCAAGATGATCGACGGAAAAGAGCAGTACTTC. This codes for CASKMIDGKEQYF.

V gene TRBV12-3 or TRBV12-4 combines with J gene TRBJ2-1, with a tentative D call TRBD2 (5 bases). Trimming removed 4 bases from V and 1 base from J, with 11 bases in between. This CDR3 is 15 amino acids long. The CDR3 DNA follows: TGTGCCAGCAGTTCGGGCGGCGGGTCCTACAATGAGCAGTTCTTC. This gives the protein CASSSGGGSYNEQFF.

This clonotype was observed at least ten times. The V gene is TRBV5-1, the J gene TRBJ2-1; D gene ambiguous. Germline CDR1 is SGHRS and CDR2 is YFSETQ. This CDR3 contains 14 residues. The V and J ends lost 0 bases and 4 bases respectively, with 8 bases between them. The CDR3 protein is CASSLGSEYNEQFF. CDR3 nucleotides: TGCGCCAGCAGCTTGGGGTCGGAATACAATGAGCAGTTCTTC.

This clonotype turned up a few times. The V call is TRBV27, the J call TRBJ2-3; a weak D match, TRBD2 (7 bases). Germline CDR1 and CDR2: MNHEY and SMNVEV (reference sequence). CDR3 length: 15 amino acids. V was trimmed by 5 bases and J by 3 bases, leaving 15 bases between them. This CDR3 reads CASSKRGGLTDTQYF. CDR3 sequence (DNA): TGTGCCAGCAGTAAAAGGGGGGGATTAACAGATACGCAGTATTTT.

Regarding this clonotype: The junction departs from the called germline gene at one end, perhaps through a read error. The chain employs TRBV5-1 and TRBJ1-5, with no clear D. The germline V gene has CDR1 SGHRS and CDR2 YFSETQ. This CDR3 has 13 residues. The CDR3 coding sequence is TGCGCCAGCAGCTTGGCGGGTCGAGAGCCCCAGAATTTT. Translating gives CASSLAGREPQNF.

This clonotype was seen at least ten times. The chain carries TRBV12-3 or TRBV12-4 and TRBJ1-5; D is undetermined. V was shortened by 1 base and J by 7 bases, with 11 bases between the two germline ends. The CDR3 runs 14 residues. The CDR3 sequence: CASSLGGVGQPQHF. The DNA of the CDR3 is TGTGCCAGCAGTTTAGGCGGGGTTGGACAGCCCCAGCATTTT.

The sample holds many counts of this clonotype. This chain links TRBV4-2 with TRBJ1-2, with D unresolved. The CDR3 runs to 13 residues. Germline V gene data show CDR1 as LGHNA and CDR2 as YNFKEQ. The V and J ends lost 0 bases and 4 bases respectively, with 6 bases between them. CDR3 loop: CASSQDQSYGYTF. DNA for the CDR3: TGTGCCAGCAGCCAAGATCAGAGCTATGGCTACACCTTC.

This clonotype appeared a few times. CDR3 loop: CASSPTGLEQFF. In DNA, the CDR3 is TGTGCCAGCAGCCCCACAGGGTTAGAGCAGTTCTTC. The V call is TRBV7-9, the J call TRBJ2-1; weak D call: TRBD1 (6 bases). Germline CDR1 is SEHNR and CDR2 is FQNEAQ (reference sequence). Deletions cut 5 bases from V and 10 bases from J, with 12 bases between. This CDR3 has 12 residues.